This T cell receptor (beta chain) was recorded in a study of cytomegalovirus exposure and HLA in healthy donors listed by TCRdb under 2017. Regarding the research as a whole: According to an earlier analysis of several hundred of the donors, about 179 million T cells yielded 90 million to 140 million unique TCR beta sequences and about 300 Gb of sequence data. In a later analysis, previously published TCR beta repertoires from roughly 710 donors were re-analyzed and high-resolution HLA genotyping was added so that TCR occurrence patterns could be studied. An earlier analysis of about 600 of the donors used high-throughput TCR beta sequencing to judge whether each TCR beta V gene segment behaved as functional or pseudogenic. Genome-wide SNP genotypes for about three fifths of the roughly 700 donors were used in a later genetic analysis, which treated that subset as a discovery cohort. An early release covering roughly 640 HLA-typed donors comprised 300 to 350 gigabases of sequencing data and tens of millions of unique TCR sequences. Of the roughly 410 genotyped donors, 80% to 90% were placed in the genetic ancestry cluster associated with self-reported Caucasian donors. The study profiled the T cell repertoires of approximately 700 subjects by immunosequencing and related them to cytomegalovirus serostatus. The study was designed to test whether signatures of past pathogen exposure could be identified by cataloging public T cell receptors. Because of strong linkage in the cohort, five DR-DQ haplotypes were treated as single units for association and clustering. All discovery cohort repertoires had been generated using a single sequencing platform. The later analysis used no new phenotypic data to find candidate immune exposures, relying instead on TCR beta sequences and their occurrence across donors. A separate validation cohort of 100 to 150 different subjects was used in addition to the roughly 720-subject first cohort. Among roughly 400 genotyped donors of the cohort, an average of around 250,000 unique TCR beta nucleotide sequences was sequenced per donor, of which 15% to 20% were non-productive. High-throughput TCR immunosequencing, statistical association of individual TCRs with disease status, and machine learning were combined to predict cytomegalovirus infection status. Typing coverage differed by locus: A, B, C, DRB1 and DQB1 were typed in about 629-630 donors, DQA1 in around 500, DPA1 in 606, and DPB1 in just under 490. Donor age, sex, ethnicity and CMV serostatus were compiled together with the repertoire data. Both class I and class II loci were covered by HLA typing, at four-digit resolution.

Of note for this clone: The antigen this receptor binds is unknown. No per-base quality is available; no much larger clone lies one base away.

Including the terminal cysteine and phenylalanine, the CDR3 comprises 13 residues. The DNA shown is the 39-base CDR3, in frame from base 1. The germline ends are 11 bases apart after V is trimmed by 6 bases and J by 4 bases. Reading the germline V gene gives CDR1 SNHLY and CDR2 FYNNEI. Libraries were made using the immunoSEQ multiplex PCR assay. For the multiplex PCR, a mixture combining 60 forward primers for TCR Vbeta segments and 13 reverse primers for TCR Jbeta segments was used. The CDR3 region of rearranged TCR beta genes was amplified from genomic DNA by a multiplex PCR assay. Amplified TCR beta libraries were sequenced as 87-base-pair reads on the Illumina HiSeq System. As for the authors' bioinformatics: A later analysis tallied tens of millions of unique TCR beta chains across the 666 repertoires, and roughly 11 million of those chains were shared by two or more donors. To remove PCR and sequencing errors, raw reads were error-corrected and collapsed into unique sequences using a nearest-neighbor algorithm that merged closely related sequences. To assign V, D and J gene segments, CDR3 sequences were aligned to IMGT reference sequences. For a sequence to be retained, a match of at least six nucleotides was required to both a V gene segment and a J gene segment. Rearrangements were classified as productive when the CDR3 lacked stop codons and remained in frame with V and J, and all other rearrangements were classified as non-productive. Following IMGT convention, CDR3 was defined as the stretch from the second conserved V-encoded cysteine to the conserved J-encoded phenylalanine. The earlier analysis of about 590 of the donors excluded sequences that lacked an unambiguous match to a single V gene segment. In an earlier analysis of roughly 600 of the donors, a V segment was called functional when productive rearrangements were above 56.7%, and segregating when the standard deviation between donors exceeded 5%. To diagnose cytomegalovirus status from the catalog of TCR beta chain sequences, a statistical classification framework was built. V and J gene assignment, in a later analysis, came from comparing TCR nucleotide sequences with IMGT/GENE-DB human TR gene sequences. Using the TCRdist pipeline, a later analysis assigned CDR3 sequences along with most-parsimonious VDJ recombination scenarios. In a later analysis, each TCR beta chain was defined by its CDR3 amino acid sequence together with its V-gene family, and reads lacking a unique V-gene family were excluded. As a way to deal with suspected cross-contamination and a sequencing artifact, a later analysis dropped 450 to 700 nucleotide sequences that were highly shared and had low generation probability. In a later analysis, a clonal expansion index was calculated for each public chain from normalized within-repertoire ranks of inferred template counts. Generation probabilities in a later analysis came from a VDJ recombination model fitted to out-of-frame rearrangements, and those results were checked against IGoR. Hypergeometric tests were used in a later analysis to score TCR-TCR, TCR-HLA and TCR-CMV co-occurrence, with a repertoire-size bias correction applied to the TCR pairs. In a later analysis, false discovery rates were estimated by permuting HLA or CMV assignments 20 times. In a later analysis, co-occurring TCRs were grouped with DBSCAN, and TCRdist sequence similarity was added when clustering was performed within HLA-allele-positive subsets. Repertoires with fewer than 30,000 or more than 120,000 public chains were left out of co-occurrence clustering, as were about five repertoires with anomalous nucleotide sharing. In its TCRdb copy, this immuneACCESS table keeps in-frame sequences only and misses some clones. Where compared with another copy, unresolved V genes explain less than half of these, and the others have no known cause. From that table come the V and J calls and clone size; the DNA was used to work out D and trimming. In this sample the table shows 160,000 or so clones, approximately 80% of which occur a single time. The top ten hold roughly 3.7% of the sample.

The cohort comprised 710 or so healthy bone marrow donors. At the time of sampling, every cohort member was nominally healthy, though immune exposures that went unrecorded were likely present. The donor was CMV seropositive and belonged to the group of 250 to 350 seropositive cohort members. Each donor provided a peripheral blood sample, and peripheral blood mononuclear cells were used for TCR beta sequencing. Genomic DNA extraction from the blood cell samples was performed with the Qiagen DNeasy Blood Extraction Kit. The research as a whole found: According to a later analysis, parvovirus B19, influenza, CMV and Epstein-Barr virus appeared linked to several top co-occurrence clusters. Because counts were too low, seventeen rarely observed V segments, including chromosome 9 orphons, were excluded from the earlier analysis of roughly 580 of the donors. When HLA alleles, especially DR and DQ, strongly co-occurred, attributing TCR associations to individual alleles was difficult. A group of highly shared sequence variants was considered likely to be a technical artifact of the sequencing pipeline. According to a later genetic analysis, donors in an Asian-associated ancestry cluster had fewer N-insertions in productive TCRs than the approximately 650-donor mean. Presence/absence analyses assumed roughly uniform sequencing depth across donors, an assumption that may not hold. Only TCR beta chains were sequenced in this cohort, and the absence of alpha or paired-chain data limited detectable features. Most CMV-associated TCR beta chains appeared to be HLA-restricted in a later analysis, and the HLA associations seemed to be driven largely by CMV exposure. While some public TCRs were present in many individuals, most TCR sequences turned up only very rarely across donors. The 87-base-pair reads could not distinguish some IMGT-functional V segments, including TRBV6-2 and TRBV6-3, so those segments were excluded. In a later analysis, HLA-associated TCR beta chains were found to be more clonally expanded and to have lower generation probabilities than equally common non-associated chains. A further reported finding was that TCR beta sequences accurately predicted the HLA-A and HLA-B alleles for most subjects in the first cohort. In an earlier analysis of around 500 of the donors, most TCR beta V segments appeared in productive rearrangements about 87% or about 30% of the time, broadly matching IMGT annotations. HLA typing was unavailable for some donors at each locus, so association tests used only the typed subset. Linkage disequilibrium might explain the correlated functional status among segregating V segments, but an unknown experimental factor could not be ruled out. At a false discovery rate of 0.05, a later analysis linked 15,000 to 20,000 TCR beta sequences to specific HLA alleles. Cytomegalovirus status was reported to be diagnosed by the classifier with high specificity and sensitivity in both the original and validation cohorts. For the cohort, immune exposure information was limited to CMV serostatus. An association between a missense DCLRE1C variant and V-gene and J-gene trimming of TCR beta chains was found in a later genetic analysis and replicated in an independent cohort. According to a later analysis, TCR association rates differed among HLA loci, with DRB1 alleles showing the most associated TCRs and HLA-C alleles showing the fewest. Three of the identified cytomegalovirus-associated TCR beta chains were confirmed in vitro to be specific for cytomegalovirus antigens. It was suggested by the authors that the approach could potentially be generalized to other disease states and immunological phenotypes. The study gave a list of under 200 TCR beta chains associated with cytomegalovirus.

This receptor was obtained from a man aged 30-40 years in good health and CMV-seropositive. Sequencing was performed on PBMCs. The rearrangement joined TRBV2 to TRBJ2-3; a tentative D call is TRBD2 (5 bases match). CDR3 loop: CASRSGLADTQYF. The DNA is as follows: TGTGCCAGCAGGTCCGGACTGGCAGATACGCAGTATTTT. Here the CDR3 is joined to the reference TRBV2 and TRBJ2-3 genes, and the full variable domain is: EPEVTQTPSHQVTQMGQEVILRCVPISNHLYFYWYRQILGQKVEFLVSFYNNEISEKSEIFDDQFSVERPDGSNFTLKIRSTKLEDSAMYFCASRSGLADTQYFGPGTRLTVL.